This TCR beta chain was observed in a study of cytomegalovirus exposure and HLA in healthy donors. Study-wide background: A data release that came early held some 84 million unique TCRs from HLA-typed donors.

CDR1 SGDLS and CDR2 YYNGEE come from the germline V gene. This CDR3 spans 16 amino acids. V shed 0 bases, J shed 9 bases, and the junction held 9 bases outside the gene matches. The PCR made use of 60 Vbeta and 13 Jbeta primers. This table comes from immunoSEQ multiplex PCR, and its TCRdb copy is limited to in-frame clones, with some not included. The sample lists under 95,000 clones, about three quarters occurring once. The sample was PBMCs. The V gene is TRBV9, the J gene TRBJ2-1; TRBD2 matches 10 bases. The TCR comes from a male donor in good health and CMV-seronegative. The CDR3 reads CASSVEGAGGWGEQFF. CDR3 DNA: TGTGCCAGCAGCGTAGAAGGAGCGGGAGGGTGGGGTGAGCAGTTCTTC.